This TCR beta chain comes out of a study of blood T cell repertoires in COVID-19. Study at large: Acute-phase and convalescent COVID-19 samples originated in the United States, Italy and Spain. T cells, B-cell-depleted T cells, or PBMCs supplied cDNA or gDNA.

Authors' analysis steps: The assay estimated nucleated cells by amplifying reference gene primers. Sequenced by immunoSEQ multiplex PCR; TCRdb stores in-frame clones only, minus some. V and J calls and clone size are as listed in that table; D and trimming were resolved from the DNA. Of 250,000 to 350,000 clones listed, 85% to 90% are singletons. This clone was counted only a few times. The CDR3 sequence is 14 residues long. V shed 6 bases, J shed 6 bases, and the junction held 5 bases outside the gene matches. Germline assignment: CDR1 LNHDA and CDR2 SQIVND (reference sequence). The V and J genes are TRBV19 and TRBJ1-6, with 7 bases lining up with TRBD1. This TCR was sampled from a woman between 45 and 60 years old with active or convalescent COVID-19. Sequencing input: peripheral blood. In DNA form, the CDR3 reads TGTGCCAGTAGCTGGGACAGAAGTAATTCACCCCTCCACTTT. This gives the protein CASSWDRSNSPLHF.